This T cell receptor beta chain came from a study of metastatic and nonmetastatic thyroid tumors. Study-wide context: Malignant thyroid and benign thyroid patients provided blood and tumor or nodule tissue whose repertoires were compared.

There were no patients who had received any treatment before thyroid surgery. TCRdb re-analyzed the PCR reads through MiXCR. The data show approximately 24,000 clones, 14% to 15% seen once. Trimming stripped 2 bases from V and 4 bases from J, with 14 bases between. This CDR3 has 15 residues. Germline V gene lookup returns CDR1 MNHNS and CDR2 SASEGT. This clone was seen many times. The antigen remains undetermined. Study observations and caveats: Malignant thyroid tumors reportedly had TCR beta diversity that was significantly higher than in benign nodules, in blood and tumor.

The chain combines TRBV6-1 with TRBJ1-2; D call uncertain. This receptor was taken from a female donor with papillary thyroid cancer or a benign thyroid nodule (not recorded which). Some clones in this sample may be carry-over from other donors' samples. The source material was blood. The CDR3 coding sequence is TGTGCCAGCAGTGAATTTAAGAGGAGCGCCTATGGCTACACCTTC. Translated: CASSEFKRSAYGYTF.